This T cell receptor beta chain was recorded in a study of cytomegalovirus exposure and HLA in healthy donors. Study background: T cells numbering 150 million to 200 million yielded 100 million to 120 million unique TCR beta sequences in an earlier analysis.

In the PCR, 60 Vbeta and 13 Jbeta primers were used. The data were produced by immunoSEQ multiplex PCR, yet TCRdb's version contains in-frame clones alone and is incomplete. This sample has approximately 110,000 clones, with about 68% found just once. The study, taken as a whole, reports: Among the CMV-associated chains, a few were confirmed in vitro as specific for CMV antigens. An assumption of roughly uniform sequencing depth across donors underlay the presence/absence analyses. In a later analysis, compared with equally common non-associated chains, HLA-associated beta chains were more expanded.

Remarks on this clone: What it binds is unknown.

The receptor comes from a young man in good health and CMV-seropositive. Sample: PBMCs.

The CDR3 nucleotides read TGTGCCAGCAGATCCGACAGAGCCAAAAACATTCAGTACTTC. Encoded protein: CASRSDRAKNIQYF. The V call is TRBV6-6, the J call TRBJ2-4; TRBD1 is a possible D gene (5 bases). CDR3 length equals 14 residues. V lost 6 bases and J lost 0, with 9 bases in between. Germline V gives CDR1 MNHNY, CDR2 SVGAGI (reference sequence).